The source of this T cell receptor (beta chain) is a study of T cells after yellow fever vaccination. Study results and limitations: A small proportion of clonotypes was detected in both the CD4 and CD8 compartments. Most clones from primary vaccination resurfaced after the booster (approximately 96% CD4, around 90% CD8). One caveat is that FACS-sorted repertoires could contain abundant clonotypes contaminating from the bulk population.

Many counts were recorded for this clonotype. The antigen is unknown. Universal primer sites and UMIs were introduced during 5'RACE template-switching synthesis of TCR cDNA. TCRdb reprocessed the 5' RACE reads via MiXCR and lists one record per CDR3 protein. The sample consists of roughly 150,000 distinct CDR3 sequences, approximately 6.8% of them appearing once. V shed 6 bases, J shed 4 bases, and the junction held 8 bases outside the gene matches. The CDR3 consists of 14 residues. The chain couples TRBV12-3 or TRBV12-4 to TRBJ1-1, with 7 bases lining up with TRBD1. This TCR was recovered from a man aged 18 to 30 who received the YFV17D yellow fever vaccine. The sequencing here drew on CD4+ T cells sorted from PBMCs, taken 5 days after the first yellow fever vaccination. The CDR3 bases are TGTGCCAGCAGACCAATTACAGGGGCCACTGAAGCTTTCTTT. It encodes CASRPITGATEAFF.